The 9 T cell receptor beta chains below come from one sample, sequenced in a study of shared clonotypes between healthy human individuals. Here immunoSEQ multiplex PCR was the method, and the copy in TCRdb shows in-frame clones only, minus some. The sample shows over 2,000,000 clones, 85% to 95% of them seen only once. Naive CD8 cells, CD45RO-negative and positively selected for CCR7, excluded terminally differentiated effector memory CD45RA+ cells. Sequences were obtained from naive CD8+ T cells from PBMCs. The receptors were sampled from a man aged 18 to 29 in good health. Some clones in this sample may be carry-over from other donors' samples.

This chain links TRBV14 with TRBJ2-5, with D unresolved. There are 14 residues in the CDR3. Between the trimmed V and J ends, which lost 1 base and 5 bases, there was a span of 11 bases. CDR1 and CDR2 (germline): SGHDN, FVKESK. For the CDR3, the DNA is TGTGCCAGCAGCCAAGTGTGGGGAAGGGAGACCCAGTACTTC. Encoded protein: CASSQVWGRETQYF.

CDR3 region: CASSFRTGGAGETQYF. The CDR3 DNA follows: TGTGCCAGCAGCTTCCGGACAGGGGGCGCGGGGGAGACCCAGTACTTC. V and J are TRBV7-6 and TRBJ2-5; 11 nucleotides line up with TRBD1. The CDR3 runs to 16 residues. Trimming took 3 bases from V and 5 from J; bases not matched to a gene: 8. CDR1 SGHVS and CDR2 FNYEAQ come from the germline V gene.

J is TRBJ2-1 and V is TRBV3-1 (or the pseudogene TRBV3-2); D remains ambiguous. The CDR3 is 9 residues long. V gave up 7 bases and J gave up 7 bases, with 2 bases separating them. Germline loops: CDR1 LGHDT, CDR2 YNNKEL (reference sequence). The CDR3 DNA follows: TGTGCCAGCATGAATGAGCAGTTCTTC. It yields the protein CASMNEQFF.

Note on this clone: Other DNA variants within this sample encode the same CDR3. V gene TRBV9 combines with J gene TRBJ2-7; 9 bases agree with TRBD1. Germline V gene data show CDR1 as SGDLS and CDR2 as YYNGEE. The CDR3 consists of 14 residues. V shed 4 bases and J 1 base; nucleotides not matched to a gene: 3. The CDR3 sequence: CASSRGQGSYEQYF. Here the CDR3 DNA reads TGTGCCAGCAGCAGGGGACAGGGATCCTACGAGCAGTACTTC.

This sequence joins TRBV27 and TRBJ2-5; 7 bases match TRBD2. The CDR3 length is 16 residues. CDR1 is MNHEY, CDR2 SMNVEV, per germline (reference sequence). Trimming cost V 0 bases and J 2 bases; bases outside gene matches: 6. In DNA, the CDR3 is TGTGCCAGCAGTTTATCGAGGGCTAGCGGACAAGAGACCCAGTACTTC. It encodes CASSLSRASGQETQYF.

The chain joins TRBV27 to TRBJ2-7, with TRBD2 matching over 8 bases. The trim removed 8 bases at V and 6 bases at J, leaving 9 bases unmatched. The CDR3 extends over 13 amino acids. CDR1 is MNHEY and CDR2 is SMNVEV in the germline V gene (reference sequence). In DNA, the CDR3 is TGTGCCAGCCGGGGGGGGAAAGGGCTCGAGCAGTACTTC. Its protein is CASRGGKGLEQYF.

This chain uses TRBV4-3 with TRBJ2-5; 12 nucleotides align to TRBD1. The J call may be faulty, since TRBJ2-7 better matches the DNA end. The CDR3 covers 15 residues. Germline lookup yields CDR1 LGHNA and CDR2 YSLEER. Here the CDR3 DNA reads TGCGCCAGCAGCCACGGGACAGGGGGCATCTACGAGCAGTACTTC. As protein: CASSHGTGGIYEQYF.

The CDR3 reads CASSLGPGQGYEQYF. The CDR3 DNA sequence: TGCGCCAGCAGCTTAGGACCGGGACAGGGGTACGAGCAGTACTTC. This chain joins TRBV5-1 and TRBJ2-7; the match to TRBD1 covers 10 bases. Germline V gene data show CDR1 as SGHRS and CDR2 as YFSETQ. CDR3 length: 15 residues. J lost 4 bases, V lost 2 bases, and 6 bases had no gene match.

On this clone: The sample holds other DNA sequences that translate to the same CDR3. The rearrangement uses TRBV27 and TRBJ1-1; the D gene is possibly TRBD1 (5 bases). The germline V gene encodes CDR1 MNHEY and CDR2 SMNVEV (reference sequence). V was clipped by 3 bases and J by 1 base, with 12 bases between them. CDR3 length: 15 residues. The CDR3 spells CASSLNRGTNTEAFF. In DNA, the CDR3 is TGTGCCAGCAGTTTGAATCGGGGGACGAACACTGAAGCTTTCTTT.